This T cell receptor beta chain stems from a study of CD8+ T cells in alopecia areata. Points from the study as a whole: Tofacitinib yielded significantly lower scalp clonality and fewer expanded CD8+ clones among the top 100.

Per the germline V gene, CDR1 is SGHDT and CDR2 is YYEEEE. The CDR3 contains 13 residues. V lost 4 bases and J 4 bases, leaving 11 bases between the germline ends. Treatment denoted: oral pan-JAK inhibitor, 5-10 mg twice daily. Following extraction, RNA underwent reverse transcription to cDNA, which served as the sequencing template. Data came from immunoSEQ multiplex PCR; TCRdb stores just in-frame clones and leaves some out. The sample gives roughly 100,000 clones, approximately 90% of which show up once; 11% is in the top ten. This clone was recorded once. Its antigen is still unknown. The rearrangement uses TRBV5-6 and TRBJ1-2, with D hard to call. This TCR came from a human donor with alopecia areata. Material: CD8+ T cells sorted from blood, obtained at week 34, from a patient treated with tofacitinib. DNA of the CDR3: TGTGCCAGCAGCCAAACAGAGCTCTATGGCTACACCTTC. Translating it yields CASSQTELYGYTF.